This entry describes one T cell receptor beta chain. V gave up 0 bases and J gave up 4 bases, with 7 bases separating them. Germline V lookup: CDR1 LNHNV, CDR2 YYDKDF (reference sequence). CDR3 size: 13 residues. This sample is part of a study of blood T cell repertoires in COVID-19. Study-wide background: COVID-19 samples collected from the United States, Italy and Spain covered acute and convalescent phases. Sample material is recorded as cDNA or gDNA derived from T cells, B-cell-depleted T cells, or PBMCs.

Authors' methods: Estimation of nucleated cell counts was performed using reference gene primer amplification. Libraries were prepared by immunoSEQ multiplex PCR; TCRdb keeps only in-frame clonotypes and omits some of them. V, J and clone size are taken as reported in that table, and D and trimming were inferred from the DNA itself. This sample yields around 150,000 clones, of which around 83% are seen a single time; about 0.98% belongs to the top ten. This receptor was identified in a man between 18 and 29 years old with acute or convalescent COVID-19. This chain joins TRBV15 and TRBJ2-7; D is possibly TRBD2 (5 bases). Sequencing input: peripheral blood. The CDR3 reads CATSRDPGYEQYF. The CDR3 coding sequence is TGTGCCACCAGCAGAGATCCGGGGTACGAGCAGTACTTC.